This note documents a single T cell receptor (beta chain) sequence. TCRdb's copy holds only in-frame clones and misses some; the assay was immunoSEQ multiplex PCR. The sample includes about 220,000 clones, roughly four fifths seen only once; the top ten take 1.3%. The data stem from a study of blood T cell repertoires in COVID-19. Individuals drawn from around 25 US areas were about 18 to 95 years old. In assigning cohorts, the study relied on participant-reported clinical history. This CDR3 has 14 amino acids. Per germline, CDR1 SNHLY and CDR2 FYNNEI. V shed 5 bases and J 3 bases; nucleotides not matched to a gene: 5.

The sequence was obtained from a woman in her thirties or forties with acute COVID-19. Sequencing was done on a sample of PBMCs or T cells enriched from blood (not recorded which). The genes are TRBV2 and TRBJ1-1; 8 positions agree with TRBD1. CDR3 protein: CASSHRGWDTEAFF. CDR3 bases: TGTGCCAGCAGTCACAGGGGGTGGGACACTGAAGCTTTCTTT.